This is a list of T cell receptor beta chains from one sample in a study of cytomegalovirus exposure and HLA in healthy donors. The data were produced by immunoSEQ multiplex PCR, yet TCRdb's version contains in-frame clones alone and is incomplete. The data show more than 80,000 clones, 95% to 97% seen once. Sequences were obtained from PBMCs. The origin of the receptors is a young woman in good health and CMV-seronegative. CDR3s include the opening cysteine and the closing phenylalanine or tryptophan. The D gene is left open where the match is weak. Only part of the rows carry a size: once, few, many, or a class if the clone is expanded.

TRBJ2-5	once	TRBV5-6	-	CASSFGGYQETQYF	TGTGCCAGCAGCTTTGGGGGGTACCAAGAGACCCAGTACTTC
TRBJ2-1	-	TRBV27	TRBD2	CASSFSSGRGNEQFF	TGTGCCAGCAGTTTCTCTAGCGGGAGAGGGAATGAGCAGTTCTTC
TRBJ2-1	-	TRBV19	TRBD2	CASSREREAGTHEQFF	TGTGCCAGTAGTAGGGAGCGGGAGGCCGGAACCCATGAGCAGTTCTTC
TRBJ1-4	-	TRBV6-5	-	CASSYRGASKEKLFF	TGTGCCAGCAGTTACAGGGGCGCGTCAAAGGAAAAACTGTTTTTT
TRBJ2-7	-	TRBV29-1	TRBD1	CSVGVRGQSYEQYF	TGCAGCGTTGGGGTCAGGGGGCAATCCTACGAGCAGTACTTC
TRBJ1-5	-	TRBV19	TRBD1	CASIPGQGFNQPQHF	TGTGCCAGTATTCCGGGACAGGGCTTTAATCAGCCCCAGCATTTT
TRBJ2-1	-	TRBV7-6	-	CASSLVSQVLNEQFF	TGTGCCAGCAGCTTAGTTTCCCAGGTCCTCAATGAGCAGTTCTTC
TRBJ2-6	-	TRBV27	-	CASSFQGTGANVLTF	TGTGCCAGCAGTTTCCAGGGGACTGGGGCCAACGTCCTGACTTTC
TRBJ2-7	-	TRBV6-5	TRBD2	CASSWSSAGGTYEQYF	TGTGCCAGCAGTTGGAGTTCGGCGGGAGGCACCTACGAGCAGTACTTC
TRBJ2-3	once	TRBV9	TRBD2	CASSVGGRGPTDTQYF	TGTGCCAGCAGCGTAGGCGGGAGAGGTCCCACAGATACGCAGTATTTT
TRBJ1-5	-	TRBV18	-	CASSPQGSNQPQHF	TGTGCCAGCTCTCCTCAGGGGTCCAATCAGCCCCAGCATTTT
TRBJ2-7	-	TRBV6-5	-	CASSAPTGVQYF	TGTGCCAGCAGTGCGCCCACGGGGGTGCAGTACTTC
TRBJ2-2	-	TRBV25-1	TRBD2	CASRGLAGPPGELFF	TGTGCCAGCAGAGGACTAGCGGGTCCCCCCGGGGAGCTGTTTTTT
TRBJ2-2	-	TRBV5-6	TRBD2	CASSPPRLAGLSGELFF	TGTGCCAGCAGCCCACCTCGACTAGCGGGGTTGTCCGGGGAGCTGTTTTTT
TRBJ2-1	-	TRBV6-5	-	CASSLGSGSYNEQFF	TGTGCCAGCAGTTTGGGAAGCGGCTCCTACAATGAGCAGTTCTTC
TRBJ1-3	-	TRBV11-2	TRBD1	CASRRTGAGNTIYF	TGTGCCAGCAGACGGACAGGTGCTGGAAACACCATATATTTT
TRBJ1-1	-	TRBV25-1	-	CASSEWASLDTEAFF	TGTGCCAGCAGTGAATGGGCATCCCTCGACACTGAAGCTTTCTTT
TRBJ2-6	-	TRBV5-1	TRBD1	CASSLERDRDRAASGANVLTF	TGCGCCAGCAGCTTGGAAAGGGACCGGGACAGGGCGGCCTCTGGGGCCAACGTCCTGACTTTC
TRBJ2-5	-	TRBV19	-	CASSLQGLETQYF	TGTGCCAGTAGTTTACAGGGTTTAGAGACCCAGTACTTC
TRBJ1-5	-	TRBV11-2	-	CASSFTTGGGQPQHF	TGTGCCAGCAGCTTCACGACAGGTGGAGGTCAGCCCCAGCATTTT
TRBJ2-1	-	TRBV5-6	-	CASSFGGPLQYNEQFF	TGTGCCAGCAGCTTCGGCGGCCCCCTACAATACAATGAGCAGTTCTTC
TRBJ1-1	-	TRBV18	TRBD1	CASSPLRQGADGTEAFF	TGTGCCAGCTCACCCCTGAGACAGGGGGCCGATGGCACTGAAGCTTTCTTT
TRBJ2-3	-	TRBV27	-	CASTDRQKTGRADTQYF	TGTGCCAGCACCGATCGGCAGAAGACAGGAAGGGCAGATACGCAGTATTTT
TRBJ2-7	-	TRBV10-3	-	CAISGAYEQYF	TGTGCCATCAGCGGGGCCTACGAGCAGTACTTC
TRBJ2-1	-	TRBV4-1	TRBD1	CASSQEGTDYNEQFF	TGCGCCAGCAGCCAAGAGGGGACAGATTACAATGAGCAGTTCTTC
TRBJ2-5	-	TRBV5-1	-	CASSSYLGEETQYF	TGCGCCAGCAGCTCGTATCTAGGGGAAGAGACCCAGTACTTC
TRBJ1-2	-	TRBV7-4	-	CASSPRWDTSYGYTF	TGTGCCAGCAGCCCCCGATGGGACACGTCCTATGGCTACACCTTC
TRBJ2-7	-	TRBV7-9	TRBD2	CASSLWTSGSGNEQYF	TGTGCCAGCAGCCTATGGACTAGCGGGAGTGGGAACGAGCAGTACTTC